Below, 3 T cell receptor beta chains from the same sample are listed, as sequenced in a study of early T cells in non-severe SARS-CoV-2 infection. TCRdb called the 5' RACE reads again in MiXCR, with one record for every CDR3 protein. The sample shows 65,000 to 75,000 distinct CDR3 sequences, 11% of them seen only once. Source material: whole blood. The origin of the receptors is an adult who was a healthcare worker with PCR-confirmed SARS-CoV-2 infection or an uninfected control (not recorded which).

At least ten counts were recorded for this clonotype. This sequence joins TRBV5-4 and TRBJ2-3, with D possibly matching TRBD1 (5 bases). The CDR3 is 13 amino acids. Germline V gene lookup returns CDR1 SGHNT and CDR2 YYREEE (reference sequence). V lost 4 bases to trimming and J lost 0 bases, with 6 bases between them. The CDR3 spells CASSQGSTDTQYF. The CDR3 nucleotides read TGTGCCAGCAGCCAGGGTAGCACAGATACGCAGTATTTT. Together with reference TRBV5-4 and TRBJ2-3, the CDR3 gives the full variable domain: ETGVTQSPTHLIKTRGQQVTLRCSSQSGHNTVSWYQQALGQGPQFIFQYYREEENGRGNFPPRFSGLQFPNYSSELNVNALELDDSALYLCASSQGSTDTQYFGPGTRLTVL.

The sample holds a few counts of this clonotype. The V call is TRBV29-1, the J call TRBJ1-1, with a weak D call TRBD1 (6 bases). CDR3 size: 12 residues. The V gene lost 6 bases and the J gene lost 5 bases, with 13 bases spanning the gap. CDR1 is SQVTM, CDR2 ANQGSEA, per germline. CDR3 amino acids: CSVHRVATEAFF. In nucleotides, the CDR3 is TGCAGCGTCCACAGGGTTGCAACTGAAGCTTTCTTT.

CDR3 in DNA: TGCAGTGCCACAAGAACCGGGACTAGCAGTCTTCAGTTCTTC. Translating gives CSATRTGTSSLQFF. The rearrangement links TRBV20-1 to TRBJ2-1; TRBD2 matches at 9 bases. Losses at the gene ends were 6 bases for V and 13 bases for J; bases not matched to a gene: 16. The V gene's germline CDR1 is DFQATT and CDR2 SNEGSKA (reference sequence). The CDR3 sequence is 14 residues long.